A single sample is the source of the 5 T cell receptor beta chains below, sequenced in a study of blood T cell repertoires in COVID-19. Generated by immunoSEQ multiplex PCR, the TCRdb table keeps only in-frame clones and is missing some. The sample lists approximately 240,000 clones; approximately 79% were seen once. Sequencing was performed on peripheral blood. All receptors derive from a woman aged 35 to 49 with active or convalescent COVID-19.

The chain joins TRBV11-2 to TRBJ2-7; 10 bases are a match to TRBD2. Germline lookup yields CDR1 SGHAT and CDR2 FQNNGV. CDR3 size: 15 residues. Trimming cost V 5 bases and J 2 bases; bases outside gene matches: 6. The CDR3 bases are TGTGCCAGCAGCCTCTCAGCGGGGGGGCCCTACGAGCAGTACTTC. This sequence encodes CASSLSAGGPYEQYF.

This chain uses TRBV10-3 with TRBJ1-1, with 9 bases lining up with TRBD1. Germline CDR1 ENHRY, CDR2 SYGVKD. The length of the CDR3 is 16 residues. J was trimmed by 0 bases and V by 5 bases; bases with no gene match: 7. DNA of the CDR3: TGTGCCATCAGTCAAGGACAGGGGAATATGAACACTGAAGCTTTCTTT. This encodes CAISQGQGNMNTEAFF.

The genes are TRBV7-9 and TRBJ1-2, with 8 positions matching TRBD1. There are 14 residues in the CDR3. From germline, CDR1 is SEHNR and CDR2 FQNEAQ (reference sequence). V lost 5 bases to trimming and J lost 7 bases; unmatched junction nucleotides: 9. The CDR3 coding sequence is TGTGCCAGCAGCCCATTTCAGGGGGCGGGTGGCTACACCTTC. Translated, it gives CASSPFQGAGGYTF.

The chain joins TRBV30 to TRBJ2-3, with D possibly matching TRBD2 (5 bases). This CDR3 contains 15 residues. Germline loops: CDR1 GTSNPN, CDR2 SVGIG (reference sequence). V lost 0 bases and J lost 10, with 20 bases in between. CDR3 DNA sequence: TGTGCCTGGAGTGTGGACGGGAATCCCATACCATCGCAGTATTTT. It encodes CAWSVDGNPIPSQYF.

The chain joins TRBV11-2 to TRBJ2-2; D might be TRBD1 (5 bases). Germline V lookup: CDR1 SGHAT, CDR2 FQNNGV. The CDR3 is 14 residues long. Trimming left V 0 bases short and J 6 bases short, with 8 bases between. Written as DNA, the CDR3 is TGTGCCAGCAGCTTAGATTTCAGGGCCGGGGAGCTGTTTTTT. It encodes CASSLDFRAGELFF. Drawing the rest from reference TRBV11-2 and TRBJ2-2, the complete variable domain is EAGVAQSPRYKIIEKRQSVAFWCNPISGHATLYWYQQILGQGPKLLIQFQNNGVVDDSQLPKDRFSAERLKGVDSTLKIQPAKLEDSAVYLCASSLDFRAGELFFGEGSRLTVL.